Shown below are 26 T cell receptor beta chains from a single sample sequenced in a study of T cells in Graves' hyperthyroidism and ophthalmopathy. It was RNA transcripts that yielded the amplified TCR beta CDR3 regions. The HTBI primer set drove a first-round RT-PCR of the TCR CDR3. TCRdb passed the multiplex PCR reads through MiXCR, listing each CDR3 protein once. This sample yields hundreds of thousands of distinct CDR3 sequences, of which 35% are seen a single time; around 30% belongs to the top ten. Sequencing was done on a sample of blood. These TCRs come from a woman aged 40-49 years with Graves' hyperthyroidism.

This clonotype turned up a few times. One base away lies a much larger clone, so this may be a sequencing read error. Here the CDR3 reads CASSEQSNYGYAF. For the CDR3, the DNA is TGTGCCAGCAGCGAGCAGAGCAACTATGGCTACGCCTTC. The genes are TRBV7-3 and TRBJ1-2; D is unresolved. The CDR3 runs to 13 residues. Germline CDR1 is SGHTA and CDR2 is FQGTGA.

This clonotype appeared a few times. V is TRBV5-1 and J is TRBJ1-4, with D possibly matching TRBD1 (6 bases). V was pared by 3 bases and J by 0 bases, with 12 bases between. Germline lookup yields CDR1 SGHRS and CDR2 YFSETQ. This CDR3 has 16 amino acids. CDR3 bases: TGCGCCAGCAGCTCCGGGGGGCCTCCAACTAATGAAAAACTGTTTTTT. It translates to CASSSGGPPTNEKLFF.

About this clonotype: Possible read error: a much larger clone is one base away. Because it lacks the conserved phenylalanine or tryptophan at the end, this CDR3 is likely a read error. The chain carries TRBV7-2 and TRBJ1-2, with D possibly TRBD1 on 5 matching bases. Germline loops: CDR1 SGHTA, CDR2 FQGNSA. Trimming took 5 bases from V and 8 from J, leaving 12 bases between them. This CDR3 has 12 amino acids. The chain's CDR3 is CASSRDRRGYTS. Written as DNA, the CDR3 is TGTGCCAGCAGCCGTGACAGACGGGGCTACACCTCC.

This clonotype appeared a few times. The rearrangement joins TRBV6-2 or TRBV6-3 to TRBJ1-5; D is uncertain. Germline assignment: CDR1 MNHEY and CDR2 SVGEGT. This CDR3 comprises 14 residues. V was pared by 5 bases and J by 2 bases, with 10 bases between. CDR3 sequence reads: CASSPWEGNQPQHF. The CDR3 DNA is TGTGCCAGCAGTCCCTGGGAAGGCAATCAGCCCCAGCATTTT.

The chain recombines TRBV5-6 with TRBJ1-5, with D maybe TRBD1 (5 bases). The CDR3 contains 14 residues. Trimming removed 1 base at V and 2 bases at J, with 7 bases between. Germline loops: CDR1 SGHDT, CDR2 YYEEEE. This CDR3 is CASSLLGRNQPQHF. For the CDR3, the DNA is TGTGCCAGCAGCTTGTTGGGACGCAATCAGCCCCAGCATTTT.

This clonotype was seen once. Given the absence of the conserved phenylalanine or tryptophan at the CDR3 end, a read error is likely. The rearrangement links TRBV10-3 to TRBJ1-5; 8 bases are shared with TRBD1. Per the germline V gene, CDR1 is ENHRY and CDR2 is SYGVKD. This CDR3 region has 15 residues. In DNA, the CDR3 is TGTGCCAGCAGTGGCCGGACAGGGAGAAATCAGCCCCAGCATTCT. This gives the protein CASSGRTGRNQPQHS.

This clonotype was counted at least ten times. The CDR3 loop reads CASSFSGELFF. As DNA, the CDR3 is TGTGCCAGCAGCTTCTCCGGGGAGCTGTTTTTT. The chain couples TRBV12-3 or TRBV12-4 to TRBJ2-2; D gene ambiguous. The CDR3 contains 11 residues. Trimming took off 6 bases at V and 6 bases at J, with 5 bases between the two ends.

The gene calls are TRBV12-3 or TRBV12-4 and TRBJ1-1; 9 positions match TRBD1. This CDR3 is built from 14 residues. V shed 8 bases, J shed 5 bases, and the junction held 9 bases outside the gene matches. The CDR3 reads CASVQGAEETEAFF. CDR3 nucleotide sequence: TGTGCCAGCGTACAGGGGGCGGAGGAAACTGAAGCTTTCTTT.

This chain connects TRBV7-2 to TRBJ2-5, with D uncertain. The germline V and J ends were trimmed by 9 bases and 5 bases, with 13 bases remaining between them. There are 12 residues in the CDR3. Germline V CDR1 and CDR2: SGHTA, FQGNSA. Here the CDR3 DNA reads TGTGCCAGTAGTACGGACGGGGAGACCCAGTACTTC. This gives the protein CASSTDGETQYF. The variable domain in full, with the rest retrieved from reference TRBV7-2 and TRBJ2-5, is GAGVSQSPSNKVTEKGKDVELRCDPISGHTALYWYRQSLGQGLEFLIYFQGNSAPDKSGLPSDRFSAERTGGSVSTLTIQRTQQEDSAVYLCASSTDGETQYFGPGTRLLVL.

The chain combines TRBV7-2 with TRBJ1-2; TRBD1 aligns across 7 bases. This CDR3 is 15 amino acids long. CDR1 is SGHTA, CDR2 FQGNSA, per germline. V was clipped by 1 base and J by 8 bases; unmatched bases: 10. The CDR3 sequence is CASSLEATGRGGYTF. DNA for the CDR3: TGTGCCAGCAGCTTAGAGGCGACAGGGAGGGGAGGCTACACCTTC.

This clonotype was seen repeatedly, ten times or more. The genes are TRBV20-1 and TRBJ2-7, with 9 bases that match TRBD2. The length of the CDR3 is 13 residues. Germline CDR1 reads DFQATT; CDR2 reads SNEGSKA (reference sequence). The ends lost 6 bases at V and 4 bases at J; junction bases unmatched: 7. CDR3 sequence (DNA): TGCAGTGCCAGTAGCGGGAGTGTGTACGAGCAGTACTTC. Translating gives CSASSGSVYEQYF.

This chain links TRBV7-9 with TRBJ1-6, with 10 positions matching TRBD1. Germline CDR1 SEHNR, CDR2 FQNEAQ (reference sequence). The CDR3 is 15 amino acids. J gave up 10 bases and V 8 bases, and 11 bases lay outside the gene matches. Here the CDR3 reads CASSPDEGQGSPLHF. The CDR3 DNA sequence: TGTGCCAGCTCACCGGACGAGGGACAGGGGTCACCCCTCCACTTT.

V and J are TRBV7-3 and TRBJ2-7, with 13 bases that match TRBD2. With the DNA end fitting TRBJ2-1 better, the J assignment may be wrong. CDR1 is SGHTA and CDR2 is FQGTGA in the germline V gene. CDR3 length: 16 amino acids. CDR3 sequence (DNA): TGTGCCAGCAGCCTAGGACTAGCGGGAGTAGGTAGCGAGCAGTTCTTC. Amino acid sequence: CASSLGLAGVGSEQFF.

The chain employs TRBV19 and TRBJ1-1; no definite D call. Trimming removed 6 bases from V and 2 bases from J, with 10 bases in between. CDR1 and CDR2 (germline): LNHDA, SQIVND (reference sequence). The CDR3 consists of 13 residues. CDR3 sequence: CASSKGKNTEAFF. CDR3 nucleotide sequence: TGTGCCAGTAGCAAAGGCAAAAACACTGAAGCTTTCTTT.

In its sample, this clonotype was seen once. This chain joins TRBV7-9 and TRBJ1-5; D unclear. Germline values: CDR1 SEHNR, CDR2 FQNEAQ (reference sequence). The CDR3 runs to 16 residues. V was cut by 6 bases and J by 0 bases, with 15 bases left in between. CDR3 nucleotides: TGTGCCAGCAGTTTTCAAGACCCTTATAGCAATCAGCCCCAGCATTTT. Translated, it gives CASSFQDPYSNQPQHF.

This clonotype occurred a few times. One end of the junction is discordant with germline, which a read error may explain. This rearrangement joins TRBV19 to TRBJ1-5; D gene unclear. This CDR3 comprises 13 residues. The V gene's germline CDR1 is LNHDA and CDR2 SQIVND (reference sequence). The CDR3 sequence: CVSSIREQQPQHF. CDR3 DNA sequence: TGTGTCAGTAGTATACGGGAACAGCAGCCCCAGCATTTT.

This chain joins TRBV15 and TRBJ2-7, with D perhaps given as TRBD1 or TRBD2 (6 bases each). TRBJ2-4 matches the DNA end more closely, so the J call is doubtful. CDR1 and CDR2 (germline): LNHNV, YYDKDF (reference sequence). CDR3 length: 15 amino acids. The CDR3, as DNA: TGTGCCACCAGCCTCGGGGGCAGGGGTTTTGCCATTCAGTACTTC. Translating it yields CATSLGGRGFAIQYF.

The chain has TRBV19 and TRBJ1-3; tentative D call: TRBD1 (5 bases). Trimming removed 8 bases from V and 2 bases from J, with 16 bases in between. Germline assignment: CDR1 LNHDA and CDR2 SQIVND (reference sequence). This CDR3 has 15 residues. Here the CDR3 reads CASLTARGTGNTIYF. The CDR3 bases are TGTGCCAGTTTAACGGCCCGGGGGACTGGAAACACCATATATTTT.

The sample holds many counts of this clonotype. V usage is TRBV2 and J usage is TRBJ1-5, with D possibly matching TRBD1 (5 bases). Trimming removed 8 bases from V and 7 bases from J, with 21 bases in between. Germline CDR1 is SNHLY and CDR2 is FYNNEI. The CDR3 sequence is 15 residues long. CDR3 sequence reads: CASQPAGQGQQPQHF. The CDR3 nucleotides are TGTGCCAGCCAGCCGGCAGGGCAAGGTCAACAGCCCCAGCATTTT.

This clonotype was detected many times. V usage is TRBV11-3 and J usage is TRBJ2-5; 7 positions match TRBD1. Germline lookup yields CDR1 SGHNT and CDR2 YENEEA. The CDR3 covers 14 residues. The V gene end was trimmed by 4 bases and the J gene end by 2 bases; junction bases not matched to a gene: 4. The CDR3 spells CASSSRRGQETQYF. DNA for the CDR3: TGTGCCAGCAGCTCACGCAGGGGGCAAGAGACCCAGTACTTC.

The chain joins TRBV12-3 or TRBV12-4 to TRBJ1-3; possibly TRBD1 for D (5 bases). The CDR3 is made up of 14 amino acids. Trimming cost V 6 bases and J 6 bases, with 15 bases left between them. CDR3 loop: CASSLQGGLNTIYF. The CDR3 DNA reads as TGTGCCAGCAGCCTTCAGGGTGGGTTAAACACCATATATTTT.

The chain employs TRBV10-2 and TRBJ1-2, with D perhaps TRBD1 (6 bases). CDR3 length: 14 amino acids. Trimming cost V 6 bases and J 6 bases, with 17 bases left between them. Germline V CDR1 and CDR2: WSHSY, SAAADI. The CDR3 here is CASSVRGTGDGYTF. For the CDR3, the DNA is TGCGCCAGCAGCGTAAGGGGGACCGGGGATGGCTACACCTTC.

This sequence joins TRBV5-5 and TRBJ2-7; D unclear. CDR3 length: 11 residues. The germline V and J ends were trimmed by 4 bases and 7 bases, with 9 bases remaining between them. CDR1 is SGHKS and CDR2 is YYEKEE in the germline V gene (reference sequence). In DNA, the CDR3 is TGTGCCAGCAGCGCTGTGGGGGAGCAGTACTTC. Translation gives CASSAVGEQYF.

This clonotype came up a few times. V usage is TRBV27 and J usage is TRBJ1-1, with TRBD1 as a possible D gene (5 bases). This CDR3 contains 14 residues. Deletions cut 0 bases from V and 11 bases from J, with 16 bases between. Germline CDR1 reads MNHEY; CDR2 reads SMNVEV (reference sequence). This chain's CDR3 is CASSLSGTLHGAFF. DNA for the CDR3: TGTGCCAGCAGTTTATCGGGGACGTTACATGGGGCTTTCTTT.

Concerning this clonotype itself: One junction end does not reproduce the germline sequence, and a read error may be involved. This rearrangement joins TRBV6-5 to TRBJ1-2; D is possibly TRBD1 (6 bases). Germline-derived CDR1 and CDR2 are MNHEY and SVGAGI. The CDR3 consists of 13 residues. The CDR3 bases are TGTGCCGGCAGTTTCGAGACAGGTCGGGGCTACACCTTC. Protein product: CAGSFETGRGYTF.

This clonotype was seen ten or more times. The chain combines TRBV9 with TRBJ2-2, with D uncertain. The CDR3 contains 15 residues. Germline V gene lookup returns CDR1 SGDLS and CDR2 YYNGEE. Trimming took off 4 bases at V and 2 bases at J, with 12 bases between the two ends. The CDR3 DNA follows: TGTGCCAGCAGCACGCGGACCTACAACACCGGGGAGCTGTTTTTT. Protein: CASSTRTYNTGELFF.